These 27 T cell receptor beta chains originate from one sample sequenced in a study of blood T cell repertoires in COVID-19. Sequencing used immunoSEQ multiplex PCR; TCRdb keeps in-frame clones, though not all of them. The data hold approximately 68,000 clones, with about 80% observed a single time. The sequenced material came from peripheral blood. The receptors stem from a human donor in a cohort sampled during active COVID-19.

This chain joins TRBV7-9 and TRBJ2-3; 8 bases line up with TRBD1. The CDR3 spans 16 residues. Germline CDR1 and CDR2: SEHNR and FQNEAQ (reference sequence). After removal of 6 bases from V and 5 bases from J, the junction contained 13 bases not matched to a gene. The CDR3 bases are TGTGCCAGCAGTAAAACTCAGGGGGCCCACCGAGATACGCAGTATTTT. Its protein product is CASSKTQGAHRDTQYF.

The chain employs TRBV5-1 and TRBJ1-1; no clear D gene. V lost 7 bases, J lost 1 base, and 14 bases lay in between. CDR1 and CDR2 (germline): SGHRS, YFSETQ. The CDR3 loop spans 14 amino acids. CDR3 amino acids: CASRIHPENTEAFF. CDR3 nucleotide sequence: TGCGCCAGCCGAATCCATCCAGAGAACACTGAAGCTTTCTTT.

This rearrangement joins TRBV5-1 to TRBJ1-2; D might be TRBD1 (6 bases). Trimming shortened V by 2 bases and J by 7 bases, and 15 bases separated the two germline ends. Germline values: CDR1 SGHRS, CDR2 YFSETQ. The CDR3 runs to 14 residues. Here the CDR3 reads CASSFTRGRSGYTF. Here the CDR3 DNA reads TGCGCCAGCAGCTTCACCAGGGGCCGTAGTGGCTACACCTTC.

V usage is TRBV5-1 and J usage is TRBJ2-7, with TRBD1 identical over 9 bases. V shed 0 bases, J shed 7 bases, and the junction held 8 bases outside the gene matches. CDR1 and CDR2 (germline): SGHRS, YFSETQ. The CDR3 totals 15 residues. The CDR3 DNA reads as TGCGCCAGCAGCTTGGAGGGACAGGGCCCTAGAGAGCAGTACTTC. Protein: CASSLEGQGPREQYF.

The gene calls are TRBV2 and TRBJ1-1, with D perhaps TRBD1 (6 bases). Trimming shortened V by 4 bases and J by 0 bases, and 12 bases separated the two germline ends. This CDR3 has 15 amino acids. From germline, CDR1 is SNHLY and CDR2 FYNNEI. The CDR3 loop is CASSAQGSMNTEAFF. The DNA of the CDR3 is TGTGCCAGCAGTGCCCAGGGGTCTATGAACACTGAAGCTTTCTTT.

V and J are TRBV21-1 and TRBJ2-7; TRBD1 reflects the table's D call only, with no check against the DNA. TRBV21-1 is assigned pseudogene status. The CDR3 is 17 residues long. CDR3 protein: CASSRLGDRAISYEQYF. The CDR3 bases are TGTGCCAGCAGTCGCCTCGGCGACAGGGCGATCTCCTACGAGCAGTACTTC.

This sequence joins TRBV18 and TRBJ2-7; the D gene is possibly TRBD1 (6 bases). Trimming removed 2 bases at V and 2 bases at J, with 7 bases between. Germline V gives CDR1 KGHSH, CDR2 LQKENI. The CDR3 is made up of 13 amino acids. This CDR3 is CASSPTGTYEQYF. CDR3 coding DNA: TGTGCCAGCTCACCAACAGGGACCTACGAGCAGTACTTC.

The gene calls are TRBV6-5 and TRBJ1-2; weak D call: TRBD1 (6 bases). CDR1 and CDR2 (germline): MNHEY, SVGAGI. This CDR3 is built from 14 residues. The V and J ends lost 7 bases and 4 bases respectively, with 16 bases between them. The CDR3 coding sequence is TGTGCCAGCAAATGGGGCACAGGGAGCTATGGCTACACCTTC. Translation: CASKWGTGSYGYTF.

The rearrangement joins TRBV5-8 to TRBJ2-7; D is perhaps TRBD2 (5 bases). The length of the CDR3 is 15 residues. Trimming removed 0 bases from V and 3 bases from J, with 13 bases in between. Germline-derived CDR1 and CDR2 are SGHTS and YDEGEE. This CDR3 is CASSLGLAGYYEQYF. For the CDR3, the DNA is TGTGCCAGCAGCTTGGGGCTGGCGGGCTACTACGAGCAGTACTTC.

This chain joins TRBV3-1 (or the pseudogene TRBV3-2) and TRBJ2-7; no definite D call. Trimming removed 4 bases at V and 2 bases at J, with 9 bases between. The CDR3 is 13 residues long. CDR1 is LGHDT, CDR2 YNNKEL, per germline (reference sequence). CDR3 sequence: CASSLAGTYEQYF. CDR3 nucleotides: TGTGCCAGCAGCCTGGCAGGAACCTACGAGCAGTACTTC.

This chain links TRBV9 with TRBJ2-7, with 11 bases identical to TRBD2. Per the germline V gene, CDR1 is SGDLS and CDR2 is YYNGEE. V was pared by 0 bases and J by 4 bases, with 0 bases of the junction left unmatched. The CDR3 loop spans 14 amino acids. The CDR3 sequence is CASSVVAGGYEQYF. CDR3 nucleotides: TGTGCCAGCAGCGTAGTAGCGGGGGGGTACGAGCAGTACTTC.

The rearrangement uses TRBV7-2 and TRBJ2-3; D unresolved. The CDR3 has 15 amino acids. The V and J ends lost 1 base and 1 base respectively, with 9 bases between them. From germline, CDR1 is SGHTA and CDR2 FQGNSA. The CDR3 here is CASSLVSQRTDTQYF. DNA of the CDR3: TGTGCCAGCAGCTTAGTTAGCCAGCGCACAGATACGCAGTATTTT.

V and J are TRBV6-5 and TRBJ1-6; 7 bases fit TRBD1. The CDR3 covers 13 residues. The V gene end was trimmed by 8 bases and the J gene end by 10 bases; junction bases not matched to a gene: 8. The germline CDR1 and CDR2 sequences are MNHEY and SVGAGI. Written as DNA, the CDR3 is TGTGCCAGCGCAACAGGGGTAAGCTCACCCCTCCACTTT. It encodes CASATGVSSPLHF.

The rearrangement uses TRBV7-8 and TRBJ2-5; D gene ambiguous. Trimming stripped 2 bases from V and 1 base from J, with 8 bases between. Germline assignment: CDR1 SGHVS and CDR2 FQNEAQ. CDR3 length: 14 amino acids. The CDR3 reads CASSLSELQETQYF. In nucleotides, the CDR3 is TGTGCCAGCAGCTTAAGTGAGCTCCAAGAGACCCAGTACTTC. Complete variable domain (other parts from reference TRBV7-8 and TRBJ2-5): GAGVSQSPRYKVAKRGQDVALRCDPISGHVSLFWYQQALGQGPEFLTYFQNEAQLDKSGLPSDRFFAERPEGSVSTLKIQRTQQEDSAVYLCASSLSELQETQYFGPGTRLLVL.

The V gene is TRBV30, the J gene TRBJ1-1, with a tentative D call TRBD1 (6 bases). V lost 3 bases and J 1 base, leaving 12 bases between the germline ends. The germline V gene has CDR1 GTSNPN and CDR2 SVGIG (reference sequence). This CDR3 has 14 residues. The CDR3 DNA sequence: TGTGCCTGGAGCTTTGGACAGAGGAACACTGAAGCTTTCTTT. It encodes CAWSFGQRNTEAFF.

The CDR3 loop is CASRGFGQDYGYTF. The CDR3 DNA follows: TGTGCCAGCAGAGGTTTCGGACAGGACTATGGCTACACCTTC. This chain joins TRBV6-5 and TRBJ1-2, with TRBD1 matching over 7 bases. Germline CDR1 is MNHEY and CDR2 is SVGAGI. The CDR3 is made up of 14 amino acids. The trim removed 6 bases at V and 3 bases at J, leaving 7 bases unmatched.

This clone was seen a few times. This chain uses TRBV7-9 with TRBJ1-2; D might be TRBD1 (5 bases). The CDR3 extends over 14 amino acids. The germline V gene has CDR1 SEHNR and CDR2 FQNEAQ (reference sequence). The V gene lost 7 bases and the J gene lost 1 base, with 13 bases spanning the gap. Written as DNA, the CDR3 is TGTGCCAGCACCTACGTAGGGGATAACTATGGCTACACCTTC. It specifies CASTYVGDNYGYTF.

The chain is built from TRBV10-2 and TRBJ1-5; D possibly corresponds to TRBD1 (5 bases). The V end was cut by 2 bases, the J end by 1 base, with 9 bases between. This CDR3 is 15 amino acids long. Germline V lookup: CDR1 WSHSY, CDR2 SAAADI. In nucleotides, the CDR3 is TGCGCCAGCAGTGAGAGGGGAACGAGCAATCAGCCCCAGCATTTT. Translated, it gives CASSERGTSNQPQHF.

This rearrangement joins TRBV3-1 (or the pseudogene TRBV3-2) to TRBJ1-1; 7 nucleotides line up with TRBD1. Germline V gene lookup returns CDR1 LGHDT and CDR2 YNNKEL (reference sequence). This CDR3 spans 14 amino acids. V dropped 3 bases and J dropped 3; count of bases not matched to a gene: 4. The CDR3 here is CASSQQQGYTEAFF. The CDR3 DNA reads TGTGCCAGCAGCCAGCAACAGGGGTACACTGAAGCTTTCTTT.

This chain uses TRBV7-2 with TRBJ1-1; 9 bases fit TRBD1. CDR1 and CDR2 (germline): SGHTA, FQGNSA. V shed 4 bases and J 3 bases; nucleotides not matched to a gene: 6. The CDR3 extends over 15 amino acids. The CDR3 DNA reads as TGTGCCAGCAGCTGGCGGGACAGGGCATACACTGAAGCTTTCTTT. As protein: CASSWRDRAYTEAFF.

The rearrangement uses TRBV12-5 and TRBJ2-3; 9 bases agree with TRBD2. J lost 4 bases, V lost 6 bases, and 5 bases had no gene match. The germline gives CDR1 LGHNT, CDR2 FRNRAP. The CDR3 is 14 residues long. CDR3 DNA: TGTGCTAGTGGGCGTAGCGGGGGTGCAGATACGCAGTATTTT. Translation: CASGRSGGADTQYF.

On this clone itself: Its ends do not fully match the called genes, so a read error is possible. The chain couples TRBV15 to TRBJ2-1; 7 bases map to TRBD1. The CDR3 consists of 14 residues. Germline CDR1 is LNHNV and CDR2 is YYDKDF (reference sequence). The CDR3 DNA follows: TGTGCCACCAACAGACAGGGATCCTACAATGAGCAGTTCTTC. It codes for CATNRQGSYNEQFF. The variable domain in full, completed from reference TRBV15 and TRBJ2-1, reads DAMVIQNPRYQVTQFGKPVTLSCSQTLNHNVMYWYQQKSSQAPKLLFHYYDKDFNNEADTPDNFQSRRPNTSFCFLDIRSPGLGDTAMYLCATNRQGSYNEQFFGPGTRLTVL.

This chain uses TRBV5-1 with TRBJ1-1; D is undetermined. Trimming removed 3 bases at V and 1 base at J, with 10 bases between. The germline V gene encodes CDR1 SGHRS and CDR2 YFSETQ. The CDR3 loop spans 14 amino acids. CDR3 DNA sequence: TGCGCCAGCAGCTACTCGACGGGGAACACTGAAGCTTTCTTT. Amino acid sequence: CASSYSTGNTEAFF.

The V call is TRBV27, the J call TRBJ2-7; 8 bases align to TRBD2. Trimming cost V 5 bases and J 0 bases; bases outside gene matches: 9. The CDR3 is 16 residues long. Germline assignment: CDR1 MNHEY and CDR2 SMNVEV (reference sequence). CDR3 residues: CASSSGGLAGSYEQYF. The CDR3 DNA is TGTGCCAGCAGTAGCGGGGGTCTAGCGGGCTCCTACGAGCAGTACTTC.

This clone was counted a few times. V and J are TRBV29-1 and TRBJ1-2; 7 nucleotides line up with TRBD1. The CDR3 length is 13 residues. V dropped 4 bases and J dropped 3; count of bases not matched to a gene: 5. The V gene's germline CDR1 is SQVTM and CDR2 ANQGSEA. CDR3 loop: CSVGRGQYYGYTF. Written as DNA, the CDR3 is TGCAGCGTTGGCAGGGGACAGTACTATGGCTACACCTTC.

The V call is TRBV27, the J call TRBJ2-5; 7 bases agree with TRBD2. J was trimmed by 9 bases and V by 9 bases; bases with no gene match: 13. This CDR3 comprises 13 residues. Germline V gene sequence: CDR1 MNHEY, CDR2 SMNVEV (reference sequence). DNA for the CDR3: TGTGCCAGTATGGTAGCGGGTTCGGGGGCCCAGTACTTC. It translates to CASMVAGSGAQYF.

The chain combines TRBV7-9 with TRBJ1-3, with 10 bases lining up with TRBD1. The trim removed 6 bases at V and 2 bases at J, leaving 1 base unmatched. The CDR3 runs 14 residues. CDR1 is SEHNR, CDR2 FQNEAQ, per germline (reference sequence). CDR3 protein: CASRDRGPGNTIYF. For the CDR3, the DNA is TGTGCCAGCAGAGACAGGGGGCCTGGAAACACCATATATTTT.